The entry below gives a single T cell receptor (beta chain) sequence along with its context. This entry is derived from a study of cytomegalovirus exposure and HLA in healthy donors. Vbeta (60) and Jbeta (13) primers were used in the PCR. Some clones are missing from TCRdb's copy, which holds only in-frame ones; the method was immunoSEQ multiplex PCR. The sample carries approximately 160,000 clones, about 76% recorded once. This TCR derives from a woman aged 40 to 55 in good health and CMV-seropositive. Material for sequencing was PBMCs.

Here the CDR3 DNA reads TGTGCCAGCTCAACCTGGGACAGGGAAAATGATGGCTACACCTTC. This gives the protein CASSTWDRENDGYTF. The V gene is TRBV18, the J gene TRBJ1-2, with 9 bases identical to TRBD1. The CDR3 consists of 15 residues. Germline-derived CDR1 and CDR2 are KGHSH and LQKENI. V gave up 5 bases and J gave up 6 bases; unmatched junction bases: 10.